These T cell receptor beta chains were read from a single sample in a study of T cells in Graves' hyperthyroidism and ophthalmopathy. TCRdb re-derived calls from the multiplex PCR reads in MiXCR, one entry per CDR3 protein. Altogether more than 350,000 distinct CDR3 sequences are present, 15% being singletons, with the ten largest covering about 30%. The material sequenced was blood. The source of these receptors is a woman aged 30 to 39 with Graves' hyperthyroidism. Both conserved end residues are part of each CDR3. Each record gives: V gene, clone size, J gene, D gene, CDR3 protein, CDR3 DNA. The D gene is left open where the match is weak. Rows give clone size only sometimes, using once, few, many, or a class for an expanded clone.

>TRBV5-4|few|TRBJ2-5|NA
CASSGGAGRVWETQYF
TGTGCCAGCAGCGGGGGGGCAGGGAGGGTTTGGGAGACCCAGTACTTC
>TRBV29-1|many|TRBJ1-1|TRBD1
CSALGQGGYSTEAFF
TGCAGTGCGCTAGGACAGGGGGGATATAGCACTGAAGCTTTCTTT
>TRBV3-1|many|TRBJ1-5|NA
CASSQGPQFGNQPQHF
TGTGCCAGCAGCCAAGGCCCCCAGTTTGGCAATCAGCCCCAGCATTTT
>TRBV20-1|few|TRBJ2-7|TRBD2
CSARQSGRAWGEQYF
TGCAGTGCTAGACAAAGCGGGAGGGCCTGGGGCGAGCAGTACTTC
>TRBV27|many|TRBJ2-7|NA
CASSLSVGKNYEQYF
TGTGCCAGCAGTTTATCAGTCGGGAAAAACTACGAGCAGTACTTC
>TRBV7-9|many|TRBJ2-7|TRBD2
CASSTSGSYEQYF
TGTGCCAGCAGCACTAGCGGCTCCTACGAGCAGTACTTC
>TRBV20-1|NA|TRBJ2-1|TRBD2
CSARGASGINNEQFF
TGCAGTGCTAGGGGGGCTAGCGGGATTAACAATGAGCAGTTCTTC
>TRBV13|NA|TRBJ2-7|NA
CASRLRDSRFRADYEQYF
TGTGCCAGCAGACTACGGGACTCAAGGTTCCGAGCCGACTACGAGCAGTACTTC
>TRBV4-2|NA|TRBJ2-7|TRBD2
CASSRKVASGSDSHEQYF
TGTGCCAGCAGCCGCAAAGTGGCTAGCGGGAGTGATTCCCACGAGCAGTACTTC
>TRBV20-1|NA|TRBJ2-7|NA
CSATRLGRTYEQYF
TGCAGTGCAACCCGCCTGGGACGGACCTACGAGCAGTACTTC
>TRBV20-1|many|TRBJ2-5|NA
CSVIPGYPAEETQYF
TGCAGTGTCATTCCGGGCTACCCCGCTGAAGAGACCCAGTACTTC
>TRBV2|few|TRBJ2-2|TRBD2
CASSVRAGGANTGELFF
TGTGCCAGCAGTGTGAGGGCGGGAGGGGCGAACACCGGGGAGCTGTTTTTT
>TRBV3-1|many|TRBJ1-3|NA
CASSQDLRASGNTIYF
TGTGCCAGCAGCCAAGATCTCAGGGCCTCTGGAAACACCATATATTTT
>TRBV12-3/TRBV12-4|many|TRBJ2-7|NA
CASSLGPGSYEQYF
TGTGCCAGCAGTTTAGGCCCAGGCTCCTACGAGCAGTACTTC
>TRBV20-1|many|TRBJ2-1|NA
CSARGWEYSYNEQFF
TGCAGTGCTAGGGGGTGGGAATACTCCTACAATGAGCAGTTCTTC
>TRBV6-1|few|TRBJ2-5|NA
CASSGRGAGGETQYF
TGTGCCAGCAGTGGCAGGGGGGCAGGGGGAGAGACCCAGTACTTC
>TRBV5-1|NA|TRBJ1-2|TRBD1
CASSNGQVNYGYTF
TGCGCCAGCAGCAACGGACAGGTTAACTATGGCTACACCTTC
>TRBV20-1|many|TRBJ1-2|TRBD1
CSASQQGQGYYGYTF
TGCAGTGCTAGCCAACAGGGACAGGGCTACTATGGCTACACCTTC
>TRBV6-1|NA|TRBJ2-7|TRBD1
CASRNRDSSYEQYF
TGTGCCAGCAGAAACCGGGACAGCTCCTACGAGCAGTACTTC
>TRBV12-3/TRBV12-4|many|TRBJ2-3|TRBD2
CASSRTSTTDTQYF
TGTGCCAGCAGCAGGACTAGCACAACAGATACGCAGTATTTT
>TRBV11-2|many|TRBJ2-7|TRBD2
CASRPPGTSGIKQYF
TGTGCCAGCAGGCCACCCGGGACTAGCGGGATTAAGCAGTACTTC
>TRBV18|many|TRBJ2-7|NA
CASSPISYEQYF
TGTGCCAGCTCACCAATCTCCTACGAGCAGTACTTC
>TRBV20-1|many|TRBJ2-7|TRBD2
CSARGHLREDFSYEQYF
TGCAGTGCTAGAGGGCATTTGCGGGAGGATTTCTCCTACGAGCAGTACTTC
>TRBV24-1|many|TRBJ2-5|NA
CATSDPDYTTIETQYF
TGTGCCACCAGTGACCCAGACTACACTACGATAGAGACCCAGTACTTC
>TRBV5-1|NA|TRBJ2-2|TRBD2
CASSWRTSGRTFPPGELFF
TGCGCCAGCAGCTGGAGGACTAGCGGGAGAACCTTCCCCCCCGGGGAGCTGTTTTTT
>TRBV20-1|many|TRBJ2-7|NA
CSARRPGRDYEQYF
TGCAGTGCTAGACGCCCAGGCCGAGACTACGAGCAGTACTTC
>TRBV2|NA|TRBJ2-3|TRBD2
CASKEDWGGTDTQYF
TGTGCCAGCAAAGAAGACTGGGGGGGTACAGATACGCAGTATTTT
>TRBV25-1|few|TRBJ2-5|NA
CASSEYVVQETQYF
TGTGCCAGCAGTGAATATGTAGTCCAAGAGACCCAGTACTTC
>TRBV10-1|few|TRBJ2-1|NA
CASGDGTPYNEQFF
TGCGCCAGCGGGGACGGGACTCCATACAATGAGCAGTTCTTC
>TRBV20-1|few|TRBJ1-2|NA
CSARDRARANYGYTF
TGCAGTGCTAGAGATCGCGCCCGAGCTAACTATGGCTACACCTTC
>TRBV7-9|few|TRBJ1-1|TRBD1
CASSLFRGRGTEAFF
TGTGCCAGCAGCTTGTTCAGGGGGCGGGGCACTGAAGCTTTCTTT
>TRBV18|many|TRBJ2-7|TRBD2
CASSSPSGSPYEQYF
TGTGCCAGCTCATCACCAAGCGGGAGTCCCTACGAGCAGTACTTC
>TRBV15|few|TRBJ2-1|TRBD1
CATRGQGAQTGSRIHEQFF
TGTGCCACCAGGGGACAGGGGGCGCAGACCGGGAGCAGGATACATGAGCAGTTCTTC
>TRBV30|few|TRBJ2-2|NA
CAWGTTGELFF
TGTGCCTGGGGGACGACCGGGGAGCTGTTTTTT
>TRBV5-8|NA|TRBJ2-2|TRBD1
CASSSLTGGFTGELFF
TGTGCCAGCAGCTCGCTGACAGGGGGCTTCACCGGGGAGCTGTTTTTT
>TRBV2|many|TRBJ2-1|NA
CASISPPSYNEQFF
TGTGCCAGCATTTCACCCCCCTCTTACAATGAGCAGTTCTTC
>TRBV28|many|TRBJ2-1|TRBD2
CASSSLAGLTYNEQFF
TGTGCCAGCAGTTCGTTAGCGGGACTAACGTACAATGAGCAGTTCTTC
>TRBV5-5|many|TRBJ2-3|TRBD2
CASSLLAGGMSDTQYF
TGTGCCAGCAGCTTACTAGCGGGAGGGATGTCGGATACGCAGTATTTT
>TRBV28|NA|TRBJ2-7|TRBD2
CASRMDGTSGGPYEQYF
TGTGCCAGCAGAATGGACGGGACTAGCGGGGGACCCTACGAGCAGTACTTC
>TRBV18|many|TRBJ2-3|NA
CASSPKSRGPTDTQYF
TGTGCCAGCTCACCGAAATCCAGGGGCCCCACAGATACGCAGTATTTT
>TRBV20-1|many|TRBJ1-2|NA
CSADGHREHGYTF
TGCAGTGCTGACGGGCACAGGGAACATGGCTACACCTTC
>TRBV20-1|NA|TRBJ2-5|NA
CSARNPSLTVHQETQYF
TGCAGTGCTAGGAACCCAAGCCTGACAGTACACCAAGAGACCCAGTACTTC
>TRBV20-1|many|TRBJ2-2|TRBD1
CSVLGTGPSIRDTGELFF
TGCAGTGTGTTAGGGACAGGGCCCTCCATACGGGACACCGGGGAGCTGTTTTTT
>TRBV12-3/TRBV12-4|many|TRBJ2-7|NA
CASRQGSTYEQYF
TGTGCCAGCAGGCAGGGATCCACCTACGAGCAGTACTTC
>TRBV5-1|many|TRBJ2-3|TRBD1
CASSLGQGAQKDTQYF
TGCGCCAGCAGCTTAGGACAGGGGGCGCAAAAAGATACGCAGTATTTT
>TRBV11-2|many|TRBJ2-7|NA
CASSLRASYEQYF
TGTGCCAGCAGTTTGCGGGCTTCCTACGAGCAGTACTTC
>TRBV27|many|TRBJ2-7|NA
CASRGQGGVYEQYF
TGTGCCAGCAGGGGTCAGGGGGGGGTATACGAGCAGTACTTC
>TRBV20-1|few|TRBJ2-1|TRBD1
CSARGQVLNEQFF
TGCAGTGCTAGGGGACAGGTGTTAAATGAGCAGTTCTTC
>TRBV7-8|few|TRBJ1-6|TRBD1
CASSQGDGILSPLHF
TGTGCCAGCAGCCAGGGGGATGGAATCCTATCACCCCTCCACTTT
>TRBV24-1|NA|TRBJ1-1|NA
CATSVSGGTEAFF
TGTGCCACCAGTGTGAGTGGGGGTACTGAAGCTTTCTTT
>TRBV5-6|NA|TRBJ2-5|NA
CASSKGGFETQYF
TGTGCCAGCAGCAAAGGGGGTTTTGAGACCCAGTACTTC
>TRBV28|few|TRBJ2-4|TRBD2
CASKRLASAKNIQYF
TGTGCCAGCAAGAGACTAGCCTCAGCCAAAAACATTCAGTACTTC
>TRBV18|many|TRBJ2-7|NA
CASAEGHAKLYEQYF
TGTGCCAGCGCCGAGGGTCACGCCAAATTATACGAGCAGTACTTC
>TRBV30|many|TRBJ1-1|TRBD1
CASDRVISMNTEAFF
TGTGCCTCGGACAGGGTTATTTCTATGAACACTGAAGCTTTCTTT
>TRBV7-9|once|TRBJ1-4|NA
CASSLVFTNQATNEKLFF
TGTGCCAGCAGCTTAGTGTTCACGAATCAGGCGACTAATGAAAAACTGTTTTTT
>TRBV6-1|many|TRBJ2-7|NA
CASTPMGSDEQYF
TGTGCCAGCACCCCCATGGGGTCGGACGAGCAGTACTTC
>TRBV2|few|TRBJ1-2|TRBD1
CASSRDSNLGYTF
TGTGCCAGCAGTAGGGACAGTAACCTTGGCTACACCTTC
>TRBV11-2|NA|TRBJ1-4|NA
CASSARHQKLFF
TGTGCCAGCAGCGCGAGACACCAAAAACTGTTTTTT